Given below is one TCR beta chain in context. Antigen specificity is unknown. This entry is derived from a study of shared clonotypes between healthy human individuals. Looking at the study overall: Donors had three CD4 naive, three CD4 memory, two CD8 naive and one CD8 memory plate apiece.

Germline loops: CDR1 SEHNR, CDR2 FQNEAQ (reference sequence). This CDR3 is built from 14 residues. Losses at the gene ends were 8 bases for V and 6 bases for J; bases not matched to a gene: 9. Only CD45RO-negative cells positively selected for CCR7 counted as naive CD8 cells, so terminally differentiated effector memory CD45RA+ cells were excluded. All participating donors were Caucasian adults from Nashville, Tennessee. Study-wide points: The naive CD4 repertoires of a handful of donors were compared, and approximately 5% of clonotypes were shared.

Assay used: immunoSEQ multiplex PCR; TCRdb lists only in-frame clones, some missing. The sample carries about 2.1 million clones, about 94% recorded once. This clonotype was obtained from a young man in good health. Some clones in this sample may be carry-over from other donors' samples. Material for sequencing was naive CD8+ T cells from PBMCs. The rearrangement joins TRBV7-9 to TRBJ2-1, with TRBD1 matching over 8 bases. Here the CDR3 DNA reads TGTGCCAGCTTAGCAGGGGGCGCGGGCAATGAGCAGTTCTTC. Translating gives CASLAGGAGNEQFF. The full variable domain, in which reference TRBV7-9 and TRBJ2-1 provide the parts outside the CDR3, is DTGVSQNPRHKITKRGQNVTFRCDPISEHNRLYWYRQTLGQGPEFLTYFQNEAQLEKSRLLSDRFSAERPKGSFSTLEIQRTEQGDSAMYLCASLAGGAGNEQFFGPGTRLTVL.